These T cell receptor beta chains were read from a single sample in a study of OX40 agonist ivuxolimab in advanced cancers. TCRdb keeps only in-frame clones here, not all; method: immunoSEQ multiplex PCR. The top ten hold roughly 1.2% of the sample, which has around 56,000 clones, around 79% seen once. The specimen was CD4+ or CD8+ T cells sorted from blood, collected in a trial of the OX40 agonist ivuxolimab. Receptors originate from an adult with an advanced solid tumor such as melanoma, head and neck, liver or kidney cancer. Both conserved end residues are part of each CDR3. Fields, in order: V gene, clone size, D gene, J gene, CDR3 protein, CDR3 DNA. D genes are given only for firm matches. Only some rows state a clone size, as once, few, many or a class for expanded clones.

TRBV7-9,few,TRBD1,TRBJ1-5,CASSEDRGHQPQHF,TGTGCCAGCAGCGAAGACAGGGGCCATCAGCCCCAGCATTTT
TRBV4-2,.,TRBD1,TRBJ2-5,CASSASGQGAAETQYF,TGTGCCAGCAGCGCCTCGGGACAGGGGGCTGCCGAGACCCAGTACTTC
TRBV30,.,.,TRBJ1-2,CAWSSGDYGYTF,TGTGCCTGGAGCAGTGGAGACTATGGCTACACCTTC
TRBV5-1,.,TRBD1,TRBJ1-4,CASSLDTGEEKLFF,TGCGCCAGCAGCTTGGATACAGGGGAGGAAAAACTGTTTTTT
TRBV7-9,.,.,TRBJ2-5,CASSLDPGRGRETQYF,TGTGCCAGCAGCCTAGACCCCGGGAGGGGGCGAGAGACCCAGTACTTC
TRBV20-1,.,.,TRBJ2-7,CSASQYEQYF,TGCAGTGCTAGCCAATACGAGCAGTACTTC
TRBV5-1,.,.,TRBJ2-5,CASSAQETQYF,TGCGCCAGCAGCGCGCAAGAGACCCAGTACTTC
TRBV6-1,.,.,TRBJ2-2,CASSHHTGELFF,TGTGCCAGCAGCCACCATACCGGGGAGCTGTTTTTT
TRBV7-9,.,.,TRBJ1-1,CASSQQLPTDEAFF,TGTGCCAGCAGCCAACAATTACCGACCGACGAAGCTTTCTTT
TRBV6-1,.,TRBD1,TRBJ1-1,CASSRGPDTEAFF,TGTGCCAGCAGCAGGGGGCCTGACACTGAAGCTTTCTTT
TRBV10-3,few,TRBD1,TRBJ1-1,CALKGDRADTEAFF,TGTGCCCTCAAGGGGGACAGGGCCGACACTGAAGCTTTCTTT
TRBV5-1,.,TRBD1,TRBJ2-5,CASSLGQGSETQYF,TGCGCCAGCAGCTTGGGACAGGGATCGGAGACCCAGTACTTC
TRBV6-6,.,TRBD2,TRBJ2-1,CASSLGLAGGDEQFF,TGTGCCAGCAGCCTCGGACTAGCGGGGGGAGATGAGCAGTTCTTC
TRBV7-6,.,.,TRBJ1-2,CASSLQEGQGYTF,TGTGCCAGCAGCTTACAGGAGGGACAAGGCTACACCTTC
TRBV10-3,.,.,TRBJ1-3,CAISESPDTSGNTIYF,TGTGCCATCAGTGAGTCGCCGGACACCTCTGGAAACACCATATATTTT
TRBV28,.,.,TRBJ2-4,CASSSPTIAKNIQYF,TGTGCCAGCAGTTCCCCGACCATAGCCAAAAACATTCAGTACTTC
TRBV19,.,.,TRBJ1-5,CASSIAGVNSNQPQHF,TGTGCCAGTAGTATAGCGGGGGTAAATAGCAATCAGCCCCAGCATTTT
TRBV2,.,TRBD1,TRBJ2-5,CASHPGGSLETQYF,TGTGCCAGCCATCCAGGGGGCAGTTTAGAGACCCAGTACTTC
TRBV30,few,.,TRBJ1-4,CAWSVPPGNEKLFF,TGTGCCTGGAGTGTACCTCCAGGCAATGAAAAACTGTTTTTT
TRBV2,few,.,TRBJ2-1,CASSEGHSSYNEQFF,TGTGCCAGCAGTGAAGGACATAGCTCCTACAATGAGCAGTTCTTC
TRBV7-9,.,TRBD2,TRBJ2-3,CASSLLGGLDTQYF,TGTGCCAGCAGCTTACTCGGGGGGTTAGATACGCAGTATTTT
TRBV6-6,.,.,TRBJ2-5,CASSLAQETQYF,TGTGCCAGCAGTTTAGCGCAAGAGACCCAGTACTTC
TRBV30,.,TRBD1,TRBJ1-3,CAWSETGAGGNTIYF,TGTGCCTGGAGTGAGACAGGGGCGGGAGGAAACACCATATATTTT
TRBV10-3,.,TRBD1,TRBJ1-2,CAISVGQVNYGYTF,TGTGCCATCAGTGTCGGACAGGTTAACTATGGCTACACCTTC
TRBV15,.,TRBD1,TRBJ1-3,CATSRDRGNSGNTIYF,TGTGCCACCAGCAGGGACAGGGGAAACTCTGGAAACACCATATATTTT
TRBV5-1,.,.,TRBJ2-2,CASSRSDSNTGELFF,TGCGCCAGCAGCCGCAGTGATTCGAACACCGGGGAGCTGTTTTTT
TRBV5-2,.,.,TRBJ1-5,CASSQAREGQPQHF,TGCGCCAGCAGCCAAGCCAGGGAGGGTCAGCCCCAGCATTTT
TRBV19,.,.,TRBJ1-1,CASSRRLNTEAFF,TGTGCCAGTAGTCGACGGCTGAACACTGAAGCTTTCTTT
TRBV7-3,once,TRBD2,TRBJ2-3,CASSLTSGGSTDTQYF,TGTGCCAGCAGCTTAACTAGCGGGGGGAGCACAGATACGCAGTATTTT
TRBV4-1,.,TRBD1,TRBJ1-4,CASSQGGTVAANEKLFF,TGCGCCAGCAGCCAAGGGGGGACAGTTGCAGCTAATGAAAAACTGTTTTTT
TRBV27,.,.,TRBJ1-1,CASSSQTEAFF,TGTGCCAGCAGTTCCCAAACTGAAGCTTTCTTT
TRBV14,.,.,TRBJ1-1,CASSQWQGSTEAFF,TGTGCCAGCAGCCAATGGCAGGGGAGCACTGAAGCTTTCTTT
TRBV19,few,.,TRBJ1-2,CASSIFQTGGYGYTF,TGTGCCAGTAGTATATTCCAGACTGGAGGATATGGCTACACCTTC
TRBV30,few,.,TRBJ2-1,CAWSRPGGEQFF,TGTGCCTGGAGTAGACCCGGGGGTGAGCAGTTCTTC
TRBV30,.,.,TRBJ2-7,CAWSRVSYEQYF,TGTGCCTGGAGTAGGGTATCCTACGAGCAGTACTTC
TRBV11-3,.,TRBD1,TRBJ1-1,CASSFGTGNTEAFF,TGTGCCAGCAGCTTCGGGACAGGGAACACTGAAGCTTTCTTT
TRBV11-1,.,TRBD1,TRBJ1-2,CASSRGTGGLGYTF,TGTGCCAGCAGCCGAGGGACAGGGGGCCTCGGCTACACCTTC
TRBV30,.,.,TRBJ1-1,CAWSPSGLNTEAFF,TGTGCCTGGAGTCCCTCGGGGTTGAACACTGAAGCTTTCTTT
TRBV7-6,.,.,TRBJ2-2,CASSPGEPGELFF,TGTGCCAGCAGTCCAGGGGAACCCGGGGAGCTGTTTTTT
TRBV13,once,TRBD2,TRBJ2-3,CASSSQTSGGIYTQYF,TGTGCCAGCAGCTCCCAGACTAGCGGGGGGATTTATACGCAGTATTTT
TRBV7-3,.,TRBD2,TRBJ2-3,CASSLTRGAQYF,TGTGCCAGCAGCTTAACGCGGGGGGCGCAGTATTTT
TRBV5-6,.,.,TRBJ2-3,CASSGRRVDTQYF,TGTGCCAGCAGCGGGCGCAGGGTAGATACGCAGTATTTT
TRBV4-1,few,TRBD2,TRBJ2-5,CASSQDGSGGAWETQYF,TGCGCCAGCAGCCAAGACGGAAGCGGGGGGGCATGGGAGACCCAGTACTTC
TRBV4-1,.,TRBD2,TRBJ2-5,CASSQLAGRAQETQYF,TGCGCCAGCAGCCAACTAGCGGGACGGGCTCAAGAGACCCAGTACTTC
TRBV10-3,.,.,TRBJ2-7,CAIGTRGVDEQYF,TGTGCCATTGGGACACGGGGGGTCGACGAGCAGTACTTC
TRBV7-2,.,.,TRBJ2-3,CASSLELVGADTQYF,TGTGCCAGCAGCTTAGAACTAGTAGGCGCAGATACGCAGTATTTT
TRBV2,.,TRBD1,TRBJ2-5,CASRSGQNFQTQYF,TGTGCCAGCAGGTCGGGACAGAACTTTCAGACCCAGTACTTC
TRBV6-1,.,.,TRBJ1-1,CASSAFRANTEAFF,TGTGCCAGCAGTGCGTTTAGAGCGAACACTGAAGCTTTCTTT
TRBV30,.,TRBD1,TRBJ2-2,CACDRGSTGELFF,TGTGCCTGCGACAGGGGGAGCACCGGGGAGCTGTTTTTT
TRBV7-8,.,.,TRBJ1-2,CASSLDNNRGYTF,TGTGCCAGCAGCTTAGACAATAACCGTGGCTACACCTTC
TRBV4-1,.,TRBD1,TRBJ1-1,CASSQGGTGGNTEAFF,TGCGCCAGCAGCCAAGGCGGGACAGGGGGAAACACTGAAGCTTTCTTT
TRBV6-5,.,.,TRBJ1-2,CASTLRQPPPGYTF,TGTGCCAGCACCCTCCGACAACCGCCGCCTGGCTACACCTTC
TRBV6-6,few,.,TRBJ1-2,CASSSQARYGYTF,TGTGCCAGCAGTTCTCAAGCCCGCTATGGCTACACCTTC
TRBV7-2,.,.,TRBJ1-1,CASSLALAGLMNTEAFF,TGTGCCAGCAGCTTAGCGCTCGCAGGATTAATGAACACTGAAGCTTTCTTT
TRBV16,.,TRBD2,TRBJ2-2,CAIRYGASGPLGTGELFF,TGTGCCATCAGGTATGGAGCTAGCGGACCGTTGGGGACCGGGGAGCTGTTTTTT
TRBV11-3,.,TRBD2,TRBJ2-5,CASSLGASGDQETQYF,TGTGCCAGCAGCTTGGGGGCTAGCGGGGACCAAGAGACCCAGTACTTC